The T cell receptor beta chain described here comes from a study of identical twins listed by TCRdb under 2016. Regarding the complete study: To test whether fetal clonotypes persist, this study deep-sequenced TCR alpha and beta repertoires from monozygotic twins, from unrelated adults of various ages, and from cord blood. To rule out contamination, the twin experiments were replicated at different times with different library preparation protocols. Summary of the overall study and its limitations: Abundant cord blood beta clonotypes carried fewer insertions; young adult naive repertoires showed a weaker similar trend, while memory repertoires showed none. Compared with coincidental sharing between unrelated individuals, an excess of low generation-probability sequences was observed among out-of-frame TCR alpha sequences shared between twins. Zero-insertion analyses could be partly confounded by invariant T cells such as MAIT and iNKT, although diverse VJ usage argued against such confounding for most clonotypes. Because the same donors could not be followed over many years, the conclusions depended on cross-sectional statistical analysis. A weaker excess of twin sharing was found in beta out-of-frame sequences because the signal-to-noise ratio was lowered by fewer shared sequences. Out-of-frame TCR alpha sharing in monozygotic twins was systematically underestimated by recombination models, whereas sharing between unrelated individuals was in agreement with the recombination models.

This clonotype came up a few times. It lacks a known antigen. Per-nucleotide qualities are absent, and no much larger clonotype sits a single base away. All donors were healthy Caucasians. Three pairs of female monozygotic twins, all aged about 18 to 29 years, made up the twin cohort. CD4+ and CD8+ T cell populations were isolated with positive isolation kits from Invitrogen. CDR1 and CDR2, looked up from the germline V gene (reference sequence), are DFQATT and SNEGSKA. V loses 6 bases at its end and J loses 1 base; junction bases beyond the gene matches: 4. The cysteine opens and the phenylalanine closes a CDR3 of 14 amino acids. Of the read, only the CDR3 DNA is kept; its 42 bases are in frame from base 1. The library came from 5' RACE. The reads were generated on an Illumina HiSeq 2000. A universal primer binding site was added through template switching, and the final cDNA carried a unique molecular identifier so that TCR cDNA molecules could be counted accurately. Specific primers in the conserved constant-segment region were used to synthesize first-strand cDNA for the TCR alpha and beta chains. To control for contamination, every cDNA library was double barcoded, receiving both a SMART-Mk sample barcode and Illumina barcodes. TruSeq adapter sequences, together with Illumina sample barcodes, were added in two successive PCR steps. Sequencing of the TCR alpha and beta cDNA libraries was done on the Illumina HiSeq platform using custom primers. The authors' analysis ran thus. MiGEC was used to process raw reads and extract unique molecular identifiers, and MiXCR was used to find CDR3 positions. Recombination models were inferred per individual with the repgenHMM and IGoR tools using an EM algorithm. Shared clonotype analysis was performed with the tcR package in R, normalizing sharing by the product of cloneset sizes. Out-of-frame nonproductive sequences were analyzed to study raw recombination free of thymic and clonal selection effects. The raw public reads went through TCRdb reprocessing: fastp at Q25, MiXCR clone calling, in-frame beta chains kept. Every distinct CDR3 protein forms one entry, paired with its most common genes and DNA. These V and J calls originate from TCRdb's pipeline instead of the authors' own analysis. The sample yields fewer than 550,000 distinct CDR3 sequences; around an eighth were counted once. In total, the top ten clones hold more than 0.8% of the sample.

A further study also used this sample, focusing on yellow fever vaccine responses in identical twins. The second study's paper adds: According to the authors, the vaccine-induced T cell response in identical twins seemed to be partly convergent and partly specific to each individual. In the study, vaccine-responding T cell clones were precisely tracked in identical twins.

This receptor was taken from a woman in her late teens or twenties in good health. The chain uses TRBV20-1 and TRBJ2-3, with TRBD2 matching 10 junction bases. The sequenced sample was CD4+ T cells sorted from blood. The nucleotide sequence reads as follows: TGCAGTGCGGATCTAGCGGGAGGCACAGATACGCAGTATTTT. The encoded protein is CSADLAGGTDTQYF.